The 32 T cell receptor beta chains given below trace back to one sample, sequenced in a study of CD8+CD57+ T cells in acquired aplastic anemia. According to the study, genomic DNA was the template for TCR beta VDJ and CDR3 profiling. A single record per CDR3 protein comes from TCRdb applying MiXCR to the reads. The sample records some 170,000 distinct CDR3 sequences, about 48% being singletons. The sequencing input was sorted CD4+, CD8+, or CD8+CD57+ T cells (not recorded which) from PBMCs. These receptors were collected from a human donor in good health.

This chain links TRBV29-1 with TRBJ1-1; 7 bases are a match to TRBD1. Germline-derived CDR1 and CDR2 are SQVTM and ANQGSEA. Trimming removed 6 bases from V and 1 base from J; junction bases left unmatched: 2. This CDR3 is built from 12 residues. The CDR3 DNA reads TGCAGCGTGGGACAGCAGAACACTGAAGCTTTCTTT. Translating gives CSVGQQNTEAFF. The full variable domain, in which reference TRBV29-1 and TRBJ1-1 provide the parts outside the CDR3, is SAVISQKPSRDICQRGTSLTIQCQVDSQVTMMFWYRQQPGQSLTLIATANQGSEATYESGFVIDKFPISRPNLTFSTLTVSNMSPEDSSIYLCSVGQQNTEAFFGQGTRLTVV.

In DNA form, the CDR3 reads TGTGCCAGCAGCACCGGACAGGGGAAGACAGATACGCAGTATTTT. It codes for CASSTGQGKTDTQYF. J is TRBJ2-3 and V is TRBV7-2; 9 nucleotides agree with TRBD1. CDR1 is SGHTA, CDR2 FQGNSA, per germline. The CDR3 length is 15 residues. J gave up 3 bases and V 5 bases, and 6 bases lay outside the gene matches.

This clonotype has ten or more counts. CDR3 in amino acids: CASRAGPRGNQPQHF. CDR3 in DNA: TGTGCCAGCAGGGCAGGACCTCGTGGCAATCAGCCCCAGCATTTT. V is TRBV6-1 and J is TRBJ1-5; D not certain. With 6 bases removed from V and 2 bases from J, the gap between germline ends came to 14 bases. Germline V CDR1 and CDR2: MNHNS, SASEGT. The CDR3 extends over 15 amino acids.

This clonotype came up many times. The chain is built from TRBV20-1 and TRBJ1-5; TRBD1 aligns across 9 bases. The junction had 12 bases not matched to a gene; V was cut back by 3 bases and J by 6 bases. CDR1 and CDR2 from the germline V gene are DFQATT and SNEGSKA (reference sequence). This CDR3 has 16 amino acids. This CDR3 reads CSARGTGSRFFQPQHF. CDR3 DNA: TGCAGTGCTAGGGGGACAGGGTCGCGCTTCTTTCAGCCCCAGCATTTT.

This rearrangement joins TRBV5-1 to TRBJ2-2; no firm D call. The germline CDR1 and CDR2 sequences are SGHRS and YFSETQ. The CDR3 length is 14 residues. Trimming removed 1 base at V and 1 base at J, with 5 bases between. Written as DNA, the CDR3 is TGCGCCAGCAGCTTGCTAGGGAACACCGGGGAGCTGTTTTTT. This sequence encodes CASSLLGNTGELFF. The full variable domain, completed using reference TRBV5-1 and TRBJ2-2, is KAGVTQTPRYLIKTRGQQVTLSCSPISGHRSVSWYQQTPGQGLQFLFEYFSETQRNKGNFPGRFSGRQFSNSRSEMNVSTLELGDSALYLCASSLLGNTGELFFGEGSRLTVL.

The chain joins TRBV20-1 to TRBJ2-5, with 12 bases fitting TRBD2. Germline CDR1 and CDR2: DFQATT and SNEGSKA (reference sequence). The CDR3 covers 20 residues. J gave up 2 bases and V 5 bases, and 21 bases lay outside the gene matches. CDR3 loop: CSAPNILPSGGDNFQETQYF. The CDR3 DNA is TGCAGTGCTCCGAATATTTTGCCTAGCGGGGGGGATAACTTTCAAGAGACCCAGTACTTC.

This chain connects TRBV29-1 to TRBJ2-1; 8 positions agree with TRBD1. CDR1 is SQVTM, CDR2 ANQGSEA, per germline. With 3 bases clipped from V and 4 bases from J, the junction kept 5 bases outside the gene matches. This CDR3 spans 14 amino acids. CDR3 residues: CSVEDRERYNEQFF. As DNA, the CDR3 is TGCAGCGTTGAGGACAGGGAGAGATACAATGAGCAGTTCTTC.

Comments on this clonotype: This sequence may be a read error, since a much larger clone differs from it by one base. The V gene is TRBV11-1, the J gene TRBJ1-3; D uncertain. The CDR3 covers 16 residues. The V gene's germline CDR1 is SGHAT and CDR2 FQDESV (reference sequence). CDR3 loop: CASSLDSGSSGSTIYF. The CDR3 DNA sequence: TGTGCCAGCAGCTTAGATTCTGGCAGTTCTGGAAGCACCATATATTTT.

This clonotype was recorded many times. The chain combines TRBV10-3 with TRBJ2-1; no reliable D call. Per germline, CDR1 ENHRY and CDR2 SYGVKD. CDR3 length: 16 amino acids. V lost 0 bases and J 0 bases, leaving 9 bases between the germline ends. The CDR3 coding sequence is TGTGCCATCAGTGAGTCTCCGGGCTCCTCCTACAATGAGCAGTTCTTC. Protein sequence: CAISESPGSSYNEQFF.

The chain is built from TRBV29-1 and TRBJ1-2; 8 bases are shared with TRBD1. Germline CDR1 reads SQVTM; CDR2 reads ANQGSEA. Unmatched junction bases numbered 14, after V lost 7 bases and J lost 4 bases. This CDR3 comprises 15 residues. This CDR3 reads CSARNVQGGIYGYTF. In DNA form, the CDR3 reads TGCAGCGCCCGCAACGTACAGGGGGGGATCTATGGCTACACCTTC.

At least ten counts were recorded for this clonotype. The chain is built from TRBV12-3 or TRBV12-4 and TRBJ2-5; tentative D call: TRBD2 (6 bases). The CDR3 loop spans 14 amino acids. The V and J ends lost 0 bases and 4 bases respectively, with 9 bases between them. The CDR3 reads CASSLAGGIETQYF. The CDR3 coding sequence is TGTGCCAGCAGTTTAGCGGGAGGCATAGAGACCCAGTACTTC.

The gene calls are TRBV24-1 and TRBJ1-6; D is ambiguous. Germline V CDR1 and CDR2: KGHDR, SFDVKD. The length of the CDR3 is 14 residues. Trimming removed 7 bases from V and 9 bases from J, with 15 bases in between. CDR3 region: CATREAGGTSPLHF. The CDR3 DNA is TGTGCCACCAGGGAAGCGGGCGGAACTTCACCCCTCCACTTT.

The CDR3 sequence is CASSYSPSGEYEQYF. CDR3 DNA sequence: TGTGCCAGCAGTTACTCGCCTAGCGGGGAGTACGAGCAGTACTTC. This chain connects TRBV6-5 to TRBJ2-7, with 9 nucleotides matching TRBD2. Germline assignment: CDR1 MNHEY and CDR2 SVGAGI. The CDR3 runs 15 residues. V dropped 0 bases and J dropped 4; count of bases not matched to a gene: 4.

As regards this clonotype: A much larger clone is a single base away; this may be a read error. The genes are TRBV5-1 and TRBJ2-7, with D perhaps TRBD1 or TRBD2 (7 bases each). V lost 4 bases, J lost 2 bases, and 16 bases lay in between. This CDR3 spans 15 amino acids. The germline gives CDR1 SGHRS, CDR2 YFSETQ. CDR3 loop: CASSPEGGGTYEQYF. The CDR3 region has the DNA TGCGCCAGCAGCCCCGAGGGAGGGGGCACCTACGAGCAGTACTTC.

This clonotype was recorded at least ten times. The chain recombines TRBV4-3 with TRBJ1-6, with D perhaps TRBD1 (6 bases). The CDR3 sequence is 15 residues long. Trimming stripped 7 bases from V and 0 bases from J, with 10 bases between. CDR1 is LGHNA, CDR2 YSLEER, per germline. CDR3 nucleotides: TGCGCCAGCAACCCGGGGGCCTCCTATAATTCACCCCTCCACTTT. It codes for CASNPGASYNSPLHF.

This clonotype was observed many times. V usage is TRBV10-3 and J usage is TRBJ2-3, with D tentatively TRBD2 (5 bases). Germline loops: CDR1 ENHRY, CDR2 SYGVKD. The CDR3 has 16 amino acids. V was cut by 6 bases and J by 4 bases, with 20 bases left in between. CDR3 DNA sequence: TGTGCCATCAGCCTTACTAGGTTGGGTCACGCAGATACGCAGTATTTT. Amino acids: CAISLTRLGHADTQYF.

V usage is TRBV7-6 and J usage is TRBJ1-1, with no clear D. CDR1 is SGHVS and CDR2 is FNYEAQ in the germline V gene. Trimming shortened V by 5 bases and J by 1 base, and 8 bases separated the two germline ends. This CDR3 comprises 13 residues. CDR3 sequence: CASSLAWNTEAFF. CDR3 nucleotide sequence: TGTGCCAGCAGCCTCGCCTGGAACACTGAAGCTTTCTTT.

V and J are TRBV20-1 and TRBJ2-7; TRBD1 is a possible D gene (6 bases). Trimming stripped 6 bases from V and 3 bases from J, with 18 bases between. The CDR3 sequence is 14 residues long. Germline-derived CDR1 and CDR2 are DFQATT and SNEGSKA (reference sequence). CDR3 loop: CSARDTGNIYEQYF. CDR3 nucleotides: TGCAGTGCCAGGGATACAGGGAACATCTACGAGCAGTACTTC.

Regarding this clonotype: A read error may be the cause here, since a much bigger clone is one base away. The V call is TRBV13, the J call TRBJ2-1; D ambiguous. This CDR3 is 11 amino acids long. Per the germline V gene, CDR1 is PRHDT and CDR2 is FYEKMQ (reference sequence). The CDR3 bases are TGTGCCGGCAGCGCCCACAATGAGCAGTTCTTC. Translation gives CAGSAHNEQFF.

The chain links TRBV19 to TRBJ1-1; TRBD1 agrees at 8 bases. Losses at the gene ends were 7 bases for V and 8 bases for J; bases not matched to a gene: 9. The length of the CDR3 is 13 residues. The germline V gene encodes CDR1 LNHDA and CDR2 SQIVND (reference sequence). The CDR3 nucleotides are TGTGCCAGTAAACCTGGGACAGGTTTGGAAGCTTTCTTT. This gives the protein CASKPGTGLEAFF.

The chain carries TRBV19 and TRBJ1-2; D unclear. Germline-derived CDR1 and CDR2 are LNHDA and SQIVND (reference sequence). V lost 6 bases, J lost 4 bases, and 9 bases lay in between. CDR3 length: 12 amino acids. The CDR3: CASRRSFYGYTF. CDR3 bases: TGTGCCAGTAGGAGGTCGTTCTATGGCTACACCTTC.

This clonotype was seen repeatedly, ten times or more. This chain links TRBV7-2 with TRBJ1-3; maybe TRBD1 (6 bases). Germline V lookup: CDR1 SGHTA, CDR2 FQGNSA. V was pared by 3 bases and J by 3 bases, with 9 bases between. The CDR3 totals 14 residues. The CDR3 is CASSFGTYGNTIYF. As DNA, the CDR3 is TGTGCCAGCAGCTTTGGGACATATGGAAACACCATATATTTT.

The chain has TRBV9 and TRBJ2-5; D call uncertain. In germline, CDR1 is SGDLS, CDR2 YYNGEE. V shed 3 bases and J shed 4 bases, with 13 bases lying between them. The CDR3 extends over 14 amino acids. CDR3 DNA: TGTGCCAGCAGCGGACACTCATCTGGAGAGACCCAGTACTTC. As protein: CASSGHSSGETQYF.

The chain is built from TRBV20-1 and TRBJ2-7, with D hard to call. This CDR3 is built from 13 residues. Germline V gives CDR1 DFQATT, CDR2 SNEGSKA (reference sequence). Trimming pared 6 bases from V and 7 bases from J, leaving 19 bases between. CDR3 nucleotides: TGCAGTGCCCCTCCGACGGGCCGTCTGGAGCAGTACTTC. This sequence encodes CSAPPTGRLEQYF.

This clonotype has at least ten counts. The chain recombines TRBV20-1 with TRBJ2-3; D remains ambiguous. Germline V gives CDR1 DFQATT, CDR2 SNEGSKA (reference sequence). V was trimmed by 6 bases and J by 3 bases, leaving 4 bases between them. The CDR3 has 10 residues. The CDR3 bases are TGCAGTGCCGCGACAGATACGCAGTATTTT. This codes for CSAATDTQYF.

The chain links TRBV7-9 to TRBJ1-1; D unclear. Germline lookup yields CDR1 SEHNR and CDR2 FQNEAQ (reference sequence). The CDR3 totals 12 residues. V was clipped by 6 bases and J by 6 bases, with 11 bases between them. Here the CDR3 reads CASSLGSSEAFF. The CDR3 nucleotides are TGTGCCAGCAGTCTGGGGTCGTCTGAAGCTTTCTTT. Full variable domain (outside the CDR3, taken from reference TRBV7-9 and TRBJ1-1): DTGVSQNPRHKITKRGQNVTFRCDPISEHNRLYWYRQTLGQGPEFLTYFQNEAQLEKSRLLSDRFSAERPKGSFSTLEIQRTEQGDSAMYLCASSLGSSEAFFGQGTRLTVV.

The chain combines TRBV7-9 with TRBJ1-2; TRBD1 matches 7 bases. CDR3 size: 15 residues. The V gene end was trimmed by 4 bases and the J gene end by 4 bases; junction bases not matched to a gene: 9. The germline gives CDR1 SEHNR, CDR2 FQNEAQ (reference sequence). The CDR3 region is CASSSRQGWGYGYTF. The CDR3 DNA reads TGTGCCAGCAGCTCAAGACAGGGATGGGGCTATGGCTACACCTTC. The full variable domain, with the rest looked up from reference TRBV7-9 and TRBJ1-2, is DTGVSQNPRHKITKRGQNVTFRCDPISEHNRLYWYRQTLGQGPEFLTYFQNEAQLEKSRLLSDRFSAERPKGSFSTLEIQRTEQGDSAMYLCASSSRQGWGYGYTFGSGTRLTVV.

This clonotype was counted at least ten times. J is TRBJ2-5 and V is TRBV28; 12 bases map to TRBD1. CDR1 MDHEN and CDR2 SYDVKM come from the germline V gene. This CDR3 has 15 residues. V lost 6 bases, J lost 7 bases, and 9 bases stayed unmatched. CDR3 loop: CASRTGTGGVGTQYF. Written as DNA, the CDR3 is TGTGCCAGCAGAACCGGGACAGGGGGCGTTGGGACCCAGTACTTC.

The V and J genes are TRBV7-3 and TRBJ2-2; TRBD2 matches 7 bases. This CDR3 is 16 amino acids long. Germline lookup yields CDR1 SGHTA and CDR2 FQGTGA. The V gene end was trimmed by 5 bases and the J gene end by 1 base; junction bases not matched to a gene: 7. The CDR3 is CASSPPRGGNTGELFF. CDR3 bases: TGTGCCAGCAGCCCCCCACGCGGGGGGAACACCGGGGAGCTGTTTTTT.

This clonotype was seen many times. The chain combines TRBV20-1 with TRBJ1-5; no firm D call. V lost 4 bases and J 3 bases, leaving 13 bases between the germline ends. Germline assignment: CDR1 DFQATT and CDR2 SNEGSKA (reference sequence). The CDR3 has 14 amino acids. The CDR3: CSAMSASHNQPQHF. Here the CDR3 DNA reads TGCAGTGCTATGTCTGCCAGCCACAATCAGCCCCAGCATTTT.

CDR3 DNA sequence: TGCAGTGCACCCACCTTGACAGGGGACCCCAACTATGGCTACACCTTC. Residues: CSAPTLTGDPNYGYTF. The genes are TRBV20-1 and TRBJ1-2; the match to TRBD1 covers 8 bases. The trim removed 6 bases at V and 2 bases at J, leaving 14 bases unmatched. Germline CDR1 DFQATT, CDR2 SNEGSKA (reference sequence). CDR3 size: 16 residues.

This chain joins TRBV11-3 and TRBJ2-7, with 9 bases fitting TRBD2. This CDR3 has 13 residues. Germline CDR1 is SGHNT and CDR2 is YENEEA. V was clipped by 5 bases and J by 5 bases; unmatched bases: 4. The CDR3 DNA is TGTGCCAGCAGCCGACTAGCGGTCGACGAGCAGTACTTC. Translating gives CASSRLAVDEQYF.